This T cell receptor beta chain emerged from a study of OX40 agonist ivuxolimab in advanced cancers. Repertoires were generated with immunoSEQ multiplex PCR, while TCRdb's copy carries only in-frame clones and drops some. This table holds about 83,000 clones, 85% found once. This clone appeared a single time. The antigen is not known. This CDR3 contains 14 residues. The germline CDR1 and CDR2 sequences are MNHNY and SVGAGI (reference sequence). With 6 bases removed from V and 1 base from J, the gap between germline ends came to 12 bases. General study results and limits: Averaging showed that CD8+ T cells had more expanded clones than CD4+ did.

Systemic immunosuppression or autoimmune disease history was grounds to exclude patients. This chain uses TRBV6-6 with TRBJ1-1; no reliable D call. This TCR was sampled from an adult with an advanced solid tumor such as melanoma, head and neck, liver or kidney cancer. Sequencing used CD4+ or CD8+ T cells sorted from blood, obtained in a trial of the OX40 agonist ivuxolimab. The CDR3 is CASSRTAENTEAFF. The CDR3 DNA reads as TGTGCCAGCAGCCGAACCGCAGAGAACACTGAAGCTTTCTTT.